This T cell receptor (beta chain) was sequenced in a study of beta chain features in type 1 diabetes. Study findings and constraints: In cDNA sequencing, cells with high TCR expression could be over-represented. Significant though moderate, a shortening of TCRB CDR3s appeared in all four CD4+ subsets of Type 1 diabetes patients. Compared with healthy donors, patients appeared to share more similar naive, central memory and regulatory TCRB repertoires.

What was sequenced were expressed TCRB transcripts, since all of the isolated RNA had been reverse transcribed. Sequenced by immunoSEQ multiplex PCR; TCRdb stores in-frame clones only, minus some. The sample yields over 200,000 clones, approximately 11% seen once. In the case of this clone: The antigen remains unidentified.

V gave up 5 bases and J gave up 5 bases; unmatched junction bases: 9. CDR3 length: 16 residues. The germline V gene has CDR1 MNHNY and CDR2 SVGAGI (reference sequence). Cells sorted by CD45RO/CCR7/CD25/CD127/CD95/CD27 comprised CD4+ naive, central memory, regulatory and stem cell-like memory cells. The gene calls are TRBV6-6 and TRBJ2-2, with TRBD1 matching over 9 bases. The sample taken for sequencing was naive CD4+ T cells from blood. The clonotype comes from a young man with type 1 diabetes. The CDR3 protein is CASSPRTGASTGELFF. Here the CDR3 DNA reads TGTGCCAGCAGTCCCCGGACAGGGGCGAGTACCGGGGAGCTGTTTTTT.